One sample yielded the 15 T cell receptor beta chains listed below, sequenced in a study of OX40 agonist ivuxolimab in advanced cancers. Method: immunoSEQ multiplex PCR; TCRdb's copy keeps in-frame clones and lacks some. This sample yields roughly 95,000 clones, of which over 75% are seen a single time; over 1.5% belongs to the top ten. The input for sequencing was CD4+ or CD8+ T cells sorted from blood, taken in a trial of the OX40 agonist ivuxolimab. Receptor source: an adult with an advanced solid tumor such as melanoma, head and neck, liver or kidney cancer.

This chain links TRBV5-1 with TRBJ2-2, with 12 nucleotides matching TRBD1. Germline V gene lookup returns CDR1 SGHRS and CDR2 YFSETQ. V lost 9 bases, J lost 7 bases, and 4 bases stayed unmatched. The CDR3 is made up of 13 amino acids. The CDR3 bases are TGCGCCACCGGGACAGGGGGCCACGGGGAGCTGTTTTTT. Its protein product is CATGTGGHGELFF.

This clone showed up just once. The V call is TRBV5-1, the J call TRBJ2-1, with D perhaps TRBD1 (6 bases). CDR1 is SGHRS and CDR2 is YFSETQ in the germline V gene. The CDR3 length is 15 residues. V lost 0 bases and J 5 bases, leaving 12 bases between the germline ends. The CDR3 nucleotides read TGCGCCAGCAGCTTGGCACAGGGCGCCCACAATGAGCAGTTCTTC. Translation gives CASSLAQGAHNEQFF.

For the CDR3, the DNA is TGTGCCAGCAGCGTAGCAAGGGGGGAGCTGTTTTTT. This codes for CASSVARGELFF. The chain joins TRBV9 to TRBJ2-2; D not certain. V gave up 0 bases and J gave up 8 bases, with 5 bases separating them. This CDR3 is built from 12 residues. Germline CDR1 SGDLS, CDR2 YYNGEE.

This rearrangement joins TRBV5-1 to TRBJ1-2; D gene ambiguous. The CDR3 is 15 amino acids. The V gene's germline CDR1 is SGHRS and CDR2 YFSETQ. V was cut by 0 bases and J by 8 bases, with 17 bases left in between. The CDR3 sequence: CASSLGGGSEEGYTF. DNA for the CDR3: TGCGCCAGCAGCTTGGGAGGTGGGAGTGAGGAAGGCTACACCTTC. The entire variable domain, with the rest obtained from reference TRBV5-1 and TRBJ1-2, is as follows: KAGVTQTPRYLIKTRGQQVTLSCSPISGHRSVSWYQQTPGQGLQFLFEYFSETQRNKGNFPGRFSGRQFSNSRSEMNVSTLELGDSALYLCASSLGGGSEEGYTFGSGTRLTVV.

CDR3 DNA sequence: TGTGCCAGCAGACTCAGGGGGGGGGCTGCGAGGGAGCAGTACTTC. Translated, it gives CASRLRGGAAREQYF. The chain has TRBV28 and TRBJ2-7; D is possibly TRBD1 or TRBD2 (7 bases each). Trimming removed 6 bases at V and 7 bases at J, with 22 bases between. Germline CDR1 is MDHEN and CDR2 is SYDVKM. The CDR3 loop spans 15 amino acids. The complete variable domain, with remaining parts taken from reference TRBV28 and TRBJ2-7, reads DVKVTQSSRYLVKRTGEKVFLECVQDMDHENMFWYRQDPGLGLRLIYFSYDVKMKEKGDIPEGYSVSREKKERFSLILESASTNQTSMYLCASRLRGGAAREQYFGPGTRLTVT.

V usage is TRBV7-9 and J usage is TRBJ1-5; tentative D call: TRBD1 (5 bases). The V end was cut by 4 bases, the J end by 2 bases, with 15 bases between. The length of the CDR3 is 16 residues. The germline CDR1 and CDR2 sequences are SEHNR and FQNEAQ (reference sequence). The CDR3 sequence: CASSSQGGVGNQPQHF. CDR3 bases: TGTGCCAGCAGCTCCCAGGGTGGGGTCGGCAATCAGCCCCAGCATTTT.

This clone was seen once. J is TRBJ2-5 and V is TRBV7-6, with 9 bases fitting TRBD2. After removal of 1 base from V and 2 bases from J, the junction contained 5 bases not matched to a gene. The CDR3 has 16 residues. Germline-derived CDR1 and CDR2 are SGHVS and FNYEAQ. CDR3 in DNA: TGTGCCAGCAGCTTAGGGGGGCTAGCGGGACAAGAGACCCAGTACTTC. Translation gives CASSLGGLAGQETQYF.

J is TRBJ2-6 and V is TRBV19; TRBD2 might be the D (5 bases). Looked up from germline, CDR1 is LNHDA and CDR2 is SQIVND (reference sequence). The CDR3 has 19 residues. V was shortened by 0 bases and J by 1 base, with 16 bases between the two germline ends. CDR3 protein: CASSIEGSARYSGANVLTF. CDR3 DNA: TGTGCCAGTAGTATAGAGGGTAGCGCGAGGTATTCTGGGGCCAACGTCCTGACTTTC.

The J gene is TRBJ1-3, the V gene TRBV7-2; no clear D. CDR3 length: 16 residues. Trimming took 1 base from V and 4 from J, leaving 14 bases between them. Per the germline V gene, CDR1 is SGHTA and CDR2 is FQGNSA. The CDR3 reads CASSLVVTAMGNTIYF. The CDR3 bases are TGTGCCAGCAGCTTAGTGGTTACAGCGATGGGAAACACCATATATTTT.

The chain links TRBV11-2 to TRBJ1-1; D is ambiguous. Germline V gene data show CDR1 as SGHAT and CDR2 as FQNNGV. Between the trimmed V and J ends, which lost 2 bases and 3 bases, there was a span of 7 bases. This CDR3 comprises 13 residues. This chain's CDR3 is CASSLQEDTEAFF. The CDR3, as DNA: TGTGCCAGCAGCTTACAGGAAGACACTGAAGCTTTCTTT.

This clone showed up just once. This chain uses TRBV4-2 with TRBJ2-1; no firm D call. CDR3 length: 15 amino acids. Deletions cut 0 bases from V and 1 base from J, with 7 bases between. Germline V gene data show CDR1 as LGHNA and CDR2 as YNFKEQ. Written as DNA, the CDR3 is TGTGCCAGCAGCCAAGATAGCTCATCCTACAATGAGCAGTTCTTC. Its translation: CASSQDSSSYNEQFF.

The rearrangement uses TRBV6-1 and TRBJ2-7, with a possible D match to TRBD1 (6 bases). Trimming took off 10 bases at V and 2 bases at J, with 12 bases between the two ends. CDR1 is MNHNS and CDR2 is SASEGT in the germline V gene. This CDR3 has 12 amino acids. The CDR3 is CATRDKAYEQYF. CDR3 bases: TGTGCCACCAGGGACAAGGCCTACGAGCAGTACTTC.

The V and J genes are TRBV4-2 and TRBJ2-7; TRBD2 matches at 16 bases. The V and J ends lost 3 bases and 2 bases, in that order; junction bases with no gene match: 1. CDR1 and CDR2 from the germline V gene are LGHNA and YNFKEQ. The CDR3 covers 16 residues. CDR3 coding DNA: TGTGCCAGCAGCCAGGGACTAGCGGGAGGGCCCTACGAGCAGTACTTC. It is translated as CASSQGLAGGPYEQYF.

This clone has a single count. The V call is TRBV7-8, the J call TRBJ2-7; tentatively, D is TRBD2 (6 bases). The CDR3 contains 13 residues. V was trimmed by 5 bases and J by 7 bases, leaving 15 bases between them. Germline V lookup: CDR1 SGHVS, CDR2 FQNEAQ. The CDR3 bases are TGTGCCAGCAGCCTTAGCATGGGGGGTGAGCAGTACTTC. It yields the protein CASSLSMGGEQYF.

J is TRBJ1-1 and V is TRBV7-2, with D possibly being TRBD1 (5 bases). V was trimmed by 1 base and J by 4 bases, leaving 16 bases between them. Per the germline V gene, CDR1 is SGHTA and CDR2 is FQGNSA. CDR3 size: 16 residues. The CDR3 sequence is CASSLVQTVKGTEAFF. Here the CDR3 DNA reads TGTGCCAGCAGCTTAGTCCAGACAGTTAAAGGCACTGAAGCTTTCTTT.